A single TCR beta chain is shown here with its context. The PCR used 60 Vbeta and 13 Jbeta primers. Measured with immunoSEQ multiplex PCR; TCRdb has only the in-frame clones, and not every one. The sample consists of some 95,000 clones, around 77% of them appearing once. This sample is drawn from a study of cytomegalovirus exposure and HLA in healthy donors. V gave up 5 bases and J gave up 7 bases; unmatched junction bases: 10. The germline CDR1 and CDR2 sequences are SEHNR and FQNEAQ (reference sequence). This CDR3 contains 15 residues. Despite likely unrecorded immune exposures, the donors were nominally healthy at the time of sampling.

The source is a man in his forties or fifties in good health and CMV-seropositive. Sequencing was done on a sample of PBMCs. V is TRBV7-9 and J is TRBJ1-2, with 10 bases identical to TRBD1. The CDR3 DNA reads TGTGCCAGCAGCCAAGGACAGGGGGGGATGCGTGGCTACACCTTC. Its translation: CASSQGQGGMRGYTF.